The rows below give T cell receptor beta chains drawn from one sample of a study of cytotoxic CD8 clonotypes in ibrutinib-treated CLL. The table came from immunoSEQ multiplex PCR; TCRdb's copy has only in-frame clones and leaves some out. Here the sample spans 250,000 to 350,000 clones, approximately 76% being singletons. The specimen was PBMCs, collected at disease progression, from a patient treated with ibrutinib. The source is a human donor with chronic lymphocytic leukemia. The CDR3 runs from the conserved cysteine through the conserved F or W. D genes are given only for firm matches. Clone sizes are given selectively: once, few, many, or a class where the clone is expanded.

size,J,V,D,DNA,CDR3
.,TRBJ1-1,TRBV9,.,TGTGCCAGCAGCGTAGTACAGCTGGAGCTGAACACTGAAGCTTTCTTT,CASSVVQLELNTEAFF
.,TRBJ1-2,TRBV6-1,.,TGTGCCAGCAGTGAAATCTCCAGGGTTAACTATGGCTACACCTTC,CASSEISRVNYGYTF
.,TRBJ1-2,TRBV2,.,TGTGCCAGCAGTGTCGGGGAGATTCCGACTAACTATGGCTACACCTTC,CASSVGEIPTNYGYTF
once,TRBJ2-1,TRBV29-1,TRBD1,TGCAGCGTTGGTTCCGCGACAGGGGTGGTTGTTGAGCAGTTCTTC,CSVGSATGVVVEQFF
.,TRBJ2-7,TRBV5-4,TRBD2,TGTGCCAGCAGCTTCAGCGGGAGGATCGTCTACGAGCAGTACTTC,CASSFSGRIVYEQYF
.,TRBJ2-7,TRBV6-1,TRBD1,TGTGCCAGCAACCCCGACAGGGACGAGCAGTACTTC,CASNPDRDEQYF
.,TRBJ1-2,TRBV29-1,.,TGCAGCGTTGAAGATCGGGGTGGCTACACCTTC,CSVEDRGGYTF
.,TRBJ1-4,TRBV5-1,.,TGCGCCAGCAGCAGAGACAGGTCTAGTACGAGTGAAAAACTGTTTTTT,CASSRDRSSTSEKLFF
few,TRBJ2-2,TRBV6-6,.,TGTGCCACCAAAGGGGGTCGGACCGGGGAGCTGTTTTTT,CATKGGRTGELFF
.,TRBJ2-6,TRBV7-6,.,TGTGCCAGCAGCTTAGCAGGGGTTGGGGCCAACGTCCTGACTTTC,CASSLAGVGANVLTF
.,TRBJ2-7,TRBV27,.,TGTGCCAGCACTTATCGGGGCGGGACCTACGAGCAGTACTTC,CASTYRGGTYEQYF
.,TRBJ2-1,TRBV29-1,.,TGCAGCGCTGGTTCCGGGTCCAATGAGCAGTTCTTC,CSAGSGSNEQFF
.,TRBJ1-1,TRBV10-3,.,TGTGCCATCAGTGAGCTGGCAGGGAATGAAGCTTTCTTT,CAISELAGNEAFF
.,TRBJ1-2,TRBV6-6,.,TGTGCCAGCAGTAACTGGGTTGCGAACTATGGCTACACCTTC,CASSNWVANYGYTF
.,TRBJ1-2,TRBV14,.,TGTGCCAGCAGCCAAGTTGGGGGGACTAACTATGGCTACACCTTC,CASSQVGGTNYGYTF
.,TRBJ2-3,TRBV11-3,.,TGTGCCAGCAGCTTAGATCCTAGCACAGATACGCAGTATTTT,CASSLDPSTDTQYF
.,TRBJ2-7,TRBV7-6,.,TGTGCCAGCAGTCAAGAGGGGGGAATAGCGGGTTTTTCCTACGAGCAGTACTTC,CASSQEGGIAGFSYEQYF